Below, one T cell receptor beta chain is given with its context. This clonotype was found a few times. The antigen this receptor binds is unknown. No clone much larger than this one lies a single base away; base qualities are absent. The data belong to a study of blood T cells in healthy people across ages (dated by TCRdb to 2014 to 2015). With regard to the full study: In model experiments, roughly one uniquely barcoded TCR beta cDNA molecule per two T cells was captured by template switching. Age-related changes in TCR beta repertoire diversity were measured in the study by deep sequencing normalized with unique cDNA molecular identifiers. Four age groups were formed from the donors: young (average roughly 16 years), middle-aged (roughly 38), aged (roughly 58) and long-lived (less than 85). Donors of different ages were randomly distributed across sequencing lanes to avoid experimental bias. Two additional independent replicas of 1 million unique cDNA reads from the same blood draw were analyzed for two donors (one aged 18 to 30 and one aged 80 or older). Study-wide conclusions, independent of this receptor: Donor CMV infection status was unknown, potentially confounding age-related changes in expanded clonotypes. Compared with the aged group, the long-lived group had more naive CD4+ T cells, fewer expanded clones and increased TCR diversity, suggesting age selection. Bulk unsorted PBMC profiling prevented conclusive comparison of naive and antigen-experienced compartments. Estimates of total diversity based on one million sequenced T cells were considered lower bounds and underestimates. Observed TCR beta diversity per million T cells fell roughly linearly with age, and a significant reduction was already apparent by age around 40. A strong correlation was found between observed TCR beta diversity and the percentage of naive T cells measured by flow cytometry.

Systemically healthy Caucasian individuals from Russia, 39 in total and aged about 6 to 100 years, were included as donors. Roughly 9 milliliters of peripheral blood were drawn from each donor into EDTA-treated Vacutainer tubes. Ficoll-Paque density-gradient centrifugation was used to isolate PBMCs, with at least 6.5 million per sample. Total RNA was extracted from PBMCs with Trizol reagent, with at least 5 micrograms obtained per sample. For every donor, an aliquot of PBMCs went through flow cytometry to measure the percentages of naive CD45RAhigh/CD27high T cells. Via the germline V gene, CDR1 is ENHRY and CDR2 SYGVKD. Relative to germline, V is missing 0 bases and J is missing 2 bases, with 3 bases of the junction outside any gene match. Measured from the cysteine to the phenylalanine, the CDR3 is 15 residues long. This entry keeps only the CDR3 DNA: 45 bases, framed from base 1. The library was built by means of 5' RACE. Sequencing was performed on an Illumina HiSeq 2500. The second PCR ran for roughly 6 to 11 cycles and used a J-beta primer mix along with a sample-barcoded 5' primer. A unique molecular identifier was introduced onto each TCR beta cDNA molecule by a template-switch 5' adaptor carrying 12 random nucleotides. At least 2.5 million CDR3-containing paired-end reads were obtained from each sample. First-strand cDNA was synthesized from all RNA with the Mint cDNA synthesis kit, primed by a TRBC-specific oligonucleotide. After uracil-DNA glycosylase treatment, a first 18-cycle PCR used universal primers M1SS and BC2_uni_R on all cDNA. The original methods were these. For normalization, 1 million high-quality reads were randomly selected from each sample, with every read carrying a distinct molecular identifier. Instead of being binned into consensus sequences, reads that shared molecular identifiers were thrown out. MiTCR, with a Q25 quality threshold and the strictest error-elimination algorithm, was used for CDR3 identification, clonotype clustering and error correction. Lower-bound total TCR beta diversity was estimated with a nonparametric unseen species model using Euler transformation. TCRdb trimmed the raw reads at Q25, called clones with MiXCR and kept productive beta chains. CDR3 protein sequences are deduplicated, and each keeps its most common genes and DNA. These V and J calls rely on TCRdb rather than the paper's analysis. The sample profile shows more than 1 million distinct CDR3 sequences; under 45% of them were found once. Approximately 17% of the sample is taken by the ten largest.

The sequence was collected from a woman aged 55-69 years in good health. The chain employs TRBV10-3 and TRBJ2-5, and TRBD2 aligns with 7 junction nucleotides. Sequences were obtained from blood. The sequence in DNA is TGTGCCATCAGTGAGTCCGCTAGCGGTCAAGAGACCCAGTACTTC. This codes for CAISESASGQETQYF.